This T cell receptor (beta chain) was identified in a study of Graves' ophthalmopathy and Graves' hyperthyroidism. Disease in donors with ophthalmopathy had moderate-to-severe activity, CAS ≥3, NOSPECS ≥4 and under 3 months' duration. PBMCs were isolated by Ficoll-Paque density gradient centrifugation, using around 10 ml of fresh peripheral blood as the starting material. TCR beta CDR3 regions were amplified from RNA transcripts. Scientists carried out first-round RT-PCR using HTBI primers and then a second-round multiplex PCR. TCRdb redid the calling of the multiplex PCR reads with MiXCR, one entry per CDR3 protein. This sample has about 220,000 distinct CDR3 sequences, with 20% to 25% found just once. This clonotype was picked up many times. A much larger clone differs from this one at a single base, so this may be a read error. CDR3 length: 15 residues. Between the trimmed V and J ends, which lost 2 bases and 2 bases, there was a span of 13 bases. CDR1 is MGHDK, CDR2 SYGVNS, per germline.

The chain employs TRBV25-1 and TRBJ2-7, with D possibly being TRBD2 (5 bases). The clonotype comes from a woman aged 45-65 years with Graves' ophthalmopathy. The sequenced material came from peripheral blood. The CDR3 protein is CASSESGGLPYEQYF. The CDR3 nucleotides read TGTGCCAGCAGTGAAAGTGGCGGACTCCCCTACGAGCAGTACTTC.